A selection of T cell receptor beta chains follows, all from one sample in a study of T cell responses to AZD1222 COVID-19 vaccine. Measured with immunoSEQ multiplex PCR; TCRdb has only the in-frame clones, and not every one. Among more than 95,000 clones listed, around 85% were seen once. Sequencing was performed on peripheral blood, taken 28 days after the second AZD1222 dose. Source of these receptors: an adult who received the AZD1222 COVID-19 vaccine. The CDR3 runs from the conserved cysteine through the conserved F or W. A D gene is named only where the DNA matches it firmly. Expanded clones are given a class, and other clones once, few, many or no size at all.

TGTGCCAGCAGTTTTACTGCTAATCAGCCCCAGCATTTT	CASSFTANQPQHF	TRBV12-3/TRBV12-4	TRBJ1-5	NA	NA
TGTGCCAGCAGCCCACTTGGACGCACTAACACTGAAGCTTTCTTT	CASSPLGRTNTEAFF	TRBV6-2/TRBV6-3	TRBJ1-1	NA	NA
TGCGCCAGCAGCTCAAACCGGGACAGGGGGGAGACCCAGTACTTC	CASSSNRDRGETQYF	TRBV5-1	TRBJ2-5	TRBD1	NA
TGTGCCAGCATGCGGGGAGAGGGCTATGGCTACACCTTC	CASMRGEGYGYTF	TRBV6-5	TRBJ1-2	NA	NA
TGTGCTAGTGGTTTTACCGGGGCCCCGAACACTGAAGCTTTCTTT	CASGFTGAPNTEAFF	TRBV12-5	TRBJ1-1	NA	NA
TGTGCCAGCACGGCACTAGCGGGACCCGAGCAGTACTTC	CASTALAGPEQYF	TRBV27	TRBJ2-7	TRBD2	few
TGTGCCAGCAGTACCCCGGGCAACTATGGCTACACCTTC	CASSTPGNYGYTF	TRBV6-5	TRBJ1-2	NA	NA
TGTGCCAGCAGCTTGGAGCCGCTTTGGAACACCATATATTTT	CASSLEPLWNTIYF	TRBV5-8	TRBJ1-3	NA	NA
TGTGCCAGCAGTTCTCCCGAGGCTGGGAGGGATGGCTACACCTTC	CASSSPEAGRDGYTF	TRBV27	TRBJ1-2	NA	few
TGTGCCAGTAAGCCGGGACAGGCATACAATGAGCAGTTCTTC	CASKPGQAYNEQFF	TRBV19	TRBJ2-1	TRBD1	NA
TGTGCCAGCAGCTTGGTTCGGACCGAGCAGTACTTC	CASSLVRTEQYF	TRBV7-9	TRBJ2-7	NA	NA
TGTGCCAGCAGCTTACTACAGGGGGGCGAGCAGTACTTC	CASSLLQGGEQYF	TRBV11-2	TRBJ2-7	TRBD1	NA
TGTGCCATCAGAGGGGACTCGACCAGGGAGACCCAGTACTTC	CAIRGDSTRETQYF	TRBV10-3	TRBJ2-5	NA	once
TGTGCCAGCAGTTCTAGACTAGCGGGGAGCACAGATACGCAGTATTTT	CASSSRLAGSTDTQYF	TRBV28	TRBJ2-3	TRBD2	once
TGTGCCAGCGGCGGGTGGCAGGGATCGTATGGCTACACCTTC	CASGGWQGSYGYTF	TRBV5-6	TRBJ1-2	NA	NA
TGTGCCAGCAGTGACTTCCTTGGACAGTCAGAACACTCTGGAAACACCATATATTTT	CASSDFLGQSEHSGNTIYF	TRBV6-4	TRBJ1-3	NA	NA
TGTGCCAGCAGGGCAACTAATGAAAAACTGTTTTTT	CASRATNEKLFF	TRBV6-6	TRBJ1-4	NA	once
TGCGCCAGCAGGTCGGGACAGGGGGCGTGGGAGCAGTACTTC	CASRSGQGAWEQYF	TRBV5-1	TRBJ2-7	TRBD1	NA
TGTGCCAGTAGTAGGGGGGATTATGGCTACACCTTC	CASSRGDYGYTF	TRBV19	TRBJ1-2	NA	NA
TGTGCCAGCGGAGTCGGACAGTCAGCAGGGGAAAAACTGTTTTTT	CASGVGQSAGEKLFF	TRBV2	TRBJ1-4	NA	NA
TGTGCCAGCAGTGAAGCCGGGACCGTAAGGAGCTCCTACGAGCAGTACTTC	CASSEAGTVRSSYEQYF	TRBV6-1	TRBJ2-7	NA	NA
TGTGCCATCGGCTTGCAGGGGTTGAACACTGAAGCTTTCTTT	CAIGLQGLNTEAFF	TRBV10-3	TRBJ1-1	NA	NA
TGTGCCAGCAGCCAACAGGGGATGTCTGAAGCTTTCTTT	CASSQQGMSEAFF	TRBV2	TRBJ1-1	TRBD1	NA
TGTGCCAGCAGCCTATGGACTAGCGGGGGGGAAGAGACCCAGTACTTC	CASSLWTSGGEETQYF	TRBV4-2	TRBJ2-5	TRBD2	NA
TGTGCCAGCAGCCAAGTCGGTTTGGGACCCAGTCAAGAGACCCAGTACTTC	CASSQVGLGPSQETQYF	TRBV3-1/TRBV3-2	TRBJ2-5	NA	NA
TGTGCCAGCAGCTTCAGTCCCGGGACAGGGGGGTACGAGCAGTACTTC	CASSFSPGTGGYEQYF	TRBV7-6	TRBJ2-7	TRBD1	few
TGTGCCAGCAGCCTACTCGGGGACATGAACACTGAAGCTTTCTTT	CASSLLGDMNTEAFF	TRBV14	TRBJ1-1	NA	NA
TGCAGTGCAGGAGGGGCACCCGAAGCTTTCTTT	CSAGGAPEAFF	TRBV20-1	TRBJ1-1	NA	NA
TGTGCCAGCAGCTTGGCAGCGGGGGGCGCCTACGAGCAGTACTTC	CASSLAAGGAYEQYF	TRBV5-4	TRBJ2-7	TRBD2	NA
TGTGCCAGCATCCTAGGGGGTCTAAGATCACCCCTCCACTTT	CASILGGLRSPLHF	TRBV6-5	TRBJ1-6	NA	NA
TGCGCCAGCAGCCCGGGAGGAAACACCATATATTTT	CASSPGGNTIYF	TRBV5-1	TRBJ1-3	NA	NA
TGTGCCTCAAGCCCGAGGGGACAAGAGACCCAGTACTTC	CASSPRGQETQYF	TRBV3-1/TRBV3-2	TRBJ2-5	NA	once
TGTGCCAGCAGCCCTCTGACAGGGGGAGATTCACCCCTCCACTTT	CASSPLTGGDSPLHF	TRBV7-9	TRBJ1-6	TRBD1	NA
TGTGCCAGCGGGGAACAGGGGATATTCTATGGCTACACCTTC	CASGEQGIFYGYTF	TRBV11-2	TRBJ1-2	TRBD1	NA
TGTGCCAGCGGTTCTGGGGGAAGCGGCAATCAGCCCCAGCATTTT	CASGSGGSGNQPQHF	TRBV28	TRBJ1-5	NA	few
TGTGCCAGCAGTTTATTTTCAGGGATGAACACTGAAGCTTTCTTT	CASSLFSGMNTEAFF	TRBV27	TRBJ1-1	NA	NA
TGTGCCAGTAGTACCCGGGGGGCTAGCACAGATACGCAGTATTTT	CASSTRGASTDTQYF	TRBV19	TRBJ2-3	NA	once